This T cell receptor beta chain was found in a study of T-cell memory formation after mild COVID-19. Study-wide points: Some clones that responded were present in memory (sampled pre-infection), which suggests cross-reactive memory joined. Day 15 to 85 contracting clones showed balanced CD4/CD8; later expanders leaned CD4+.

The V end lost 0 bases, the J end lost 5 bases, and 14 bases lay between the germline ends. Germline lookup yields CDR1 SGHRS and CDR2 YFSETQ. The CDR3 contains 15 residues. TCRdb fed the 5' RACE reads into MiXCR, producing one record per CDR3 protein. Of 350,000 or so distinct CDR3 sequences listed, roughly 20% are singletons. The sample holds a few counts of this clonotype. No antigen is known for it. V is TRBV5-1 and J is TRBJ1-2; unclear D gene. The sequence came from an adult woman who had mild COVID-19 (a few samples of this study predate the infection). Cell type and time point are not known. The sample taken for sequencing was PBMCs or a T cell subset sorted from them (not recorded which). Here the CDR3 reads CASSLGTATSYGYTF. The CDR3 bases are TGCGCCAGCAGCTTGGGGACTGCCACCTCTTATGGCTACACCTTC.